A single sample gave rise to the 26 T cell receptor beta chains below, sequenced in a study of vaccination effects on CD4 cells after COVID-19. For these receptors, no antigen is known. Sequencing in the ViraFEST assay came after antigen-specific CD4+ T cells had been expanded with viral peptide pools, which were used to stimulate PBMC. A roughly 10-day culture period preceded the isolation of CD4+ T cells. Among the vaccine recipients, none had a prior SARS-CoV-2 infection, and nucleocapsid antibodies were negative. Method: immunoSEQ multiplex PCR; TCRdb's copy keeps in-frame clones and lacks some. The sample has about 55,000 clones; around 68% are singletons. The source material was CD4+ T cells from PBMCs cultured with SARS-CoV-2 spike peptides, sampled before COVID-19 vaccination. The receptors were gathered from a human donor who received a COVID-19 vaccine.

This clone came up a few times. The chain is built from TRBV9 and TRBJ2-7; D gene uncertain. This CDR3 region has 13 residues. V was trimmed by 4 bases and J by 3 bases, leaving 11 bases between them. The germline gives CDR1 SGDLS, CDR2 YYNGEE. CDR3 coding DNA: TGTGCCAGCAGCCCTACGAACGGCTACGAGCAGTACTTC. Its protein product is CASSPTNGYEQYF.

The rearrangement joins TRBV6-6 to TRBJ1-2, with D hard to call. Trimming removed 2 bases at V and 3 bases at J, with 16 bases between. The CDR3 is 16 residues long. Germline lookup yields CDR1 MNHNY and CDR2 SVGAGI (reference sequence). CDR3 in amino acids: CASSYPLGTKDYGYTF. The CDR3 DNA is TGTGCCAGCAGTTACCCCCTTGGCACGAAGGACTATGGCTACACCTTC.

The V and J genes are TRBV19 and TRBJ2-2; 13 bases line up with TRBD2. The CDR3 runs to 15 residues. In germline, CDR1 is LNHDA, CDR2 SQIVND (reference sequence). The V segment lost 8 bases and the J segment 7 bases; nucleotides outside the gene matches: 7. CDR3 loop: CASGLAGVGGGELFF. CDR3 bases: TGTGCCAGTGGACTAGCGGGAGTCGGGGGCGGGGAGCTGTTTTTT.

This chain connects TRBV24-1 to TRBJ2-1; TRBD1 agrees at 10 bases. The CDR3 is 13 amino acids. CDR1 is KGHDR and CDR2 is SFDVKD in the germline V gene. Trimming removed 1 base from V and 14 bases from J; junction bases left unmatched: 4. CDR3 residues: CATSDFSGTGEFF. For the CDR3, the DNA is TGTGCCACCAGTGATTTTTCCGGGACAGGGGAGTTCTTC.

The CDR3 sequence: CASSPIIAGGPGDTQYF. As DNA, the CDR3 is TGCGCCAGCAGCCCGATAATAGCGGGGGGGCCAGGAGATACGCAGTATTTT. The chain employs TRBV5-1 and TRBJ2-3, with 11 bases lining up with TRBD2. Per germline, CDR1 SGHRS and CDR2 YFSETQ. The CDR3 has 17 residues. V shed 4 bases, J shed 5 bases, and the junction held 12 bases outside the gene matches.

This clone was observed a few times. The rearrangement joins TRBV19 to TRBJ1-4, with 7 bases fitting TRBD1. Looked up from germline, CDR1 is LNHDA and CDR2 is SQIVND (reference sequence). The V and J ends lost 6 bases and 7 bases, in that order; junction bases with no gene match: 8. The CDR3 extends over 14 amino acids. The CDR3 sequence: CASRPGGFGEKLFF. The CDR3 DNA sequence: TGTGCCAGTAGGCCAGGGGGATTCGGTGAAAAACTGTTTTTT.

CDR3 sequence: CASSLYRNTGELFF. The CDR3 DNA reads TGTGCCAGCAGTCTTTACAGGAACACCGGGGAGCTGTTTTTT. The V and J genes are TRBV2 and TRBJ2-2; D call uncertain. The CDR3 runs 14 residues. Trimming removed 5 bases from V and 1 base from J, with 8 bases in between. The germline V gene encodes CDR1 SNHLY and CDR2 FYNNEI.

The J gene is TRBJ2-7, the V gene TRBV20-1; perhaps TRBD1 as D (6 bases). The germline V gene encodes CDR1 DFQATT and CDR2 SNEGSKA (reference sequence). The CDR3 runs 11 residues. The germline V and J ends were trimmed by 4 bases and 6 bases, with 10 bases remaining between them. CDR3 in DNA: TGCAGTGCTAAGGGGGTTTCCGAGCAGTACTTC. Translating gives CSAKGVSEQYF.

The chain links TRBV5-8 to TRBJ1-5, with 9 bases fitting TRBD1. CDR1 and CDR2 (germline): SGHTS, YDEGEE. The CDR3 extends over 16 amino acids. After removal of 4 bases from V and 5 bases from J, the junction contained 10 bases not matched to a gene. The CDR3 spells CASSPRLGTGHQPQHF. In DNA form, the CDR3 reads TGTGCCAGCAGCCCCAGGCTCGGGACAGGGCATCAGCCCCAGCATTTT. Full variable domain (outside the CDR3, taken from reference TRBV5-8 and TRBJ1-5): EAGVTQSPTHLIKTRGQQATLRCSPISGHTSVYWYQQALGLGLQFLLWYDEGEERNRGNFPPRFSGRQFPNYSSELNVNALELEDSALYLCASSPRLGTGHQPQHFGDGTRLSIL.

CDR3 bases: TGTGCCAGTTCCCTTGGACTAGCGGAATACAATGAGCAGTTCTTC. Translation: CASSLGLAEYNEQFF. The genes are TRBV27 and TRBJ2-1; 10 bases are a match to TRBD2. The trim removed 9 bases at V and 4 bases at J, leaving 9 bases unmatched. CDR1 is MNHEY and CDR2 is SMNVEV in the germline V gene (reference sequence). There are 15 residues in the CDR3.

This clone was seen only once. The chain joins TRBV6-1 to TRBJ1-2, with TRBD1 matching over 8 bases. The CDR3 spans 14 residues. V lost 0 bases to trimming and J lost 6 bases; unmatched junction nucleotides: 3. The germline V gene encodes CDR1 MNHNS and CDR2 SASEGT. The CDR3 nucleotides read TGTGCCAGCAGTGAAGCGTGGGACAGGCATGGCTACACCTTC. Translation gives CASSEAWDRHGYTF.

V is TRBV5-1 and J is TRBJ2-7; 9 bases fit TRBD2. The CDR3 length is 13 residues. Germline V gene data show CDR1 as SGHRS and CDR2 as YFSETQ. Unmatched junction bases numbered 5, after V lost 0 bases and J lost 10 bases. The CDR3 DNA reads TGCGCCAGCAGCTTGGGACTAGCGGAGGCTCAGTACTTC. Amino acids: CASSLGLAEAQYF.

The J gene is TRBJ2-2, the V gene TRBV6-4; 8 bases agree with TRBD2. Trimming removed 2 bases from V and 0 bases from J; junction bases left unmatched: 14. The CDR3 is 20 amino acids. Germline V gene data show CDR1 as MRHNA and CDR2 as SNTAGT. The DNA for the CDR3 is TGTGCCAGCAGTGACCGTTTACTAGCGGCCCCGTTCGCGAACACCGGGGAGCTGTTTTTT. This translates into CASSDRLLAAPFANTGELFF.

The DNA of the CDR3 is TGTGCCAGCAGCTTATATTTGGACAGAAACACTGAAGCTTTCTTT. It translates to CASSLYLDRNTEAFF. This sequence joins TRBV11-1 and TRBJ1-1; maybe TRBD1 (6 bases). The V end was cut by 2 bases, the J end by 2 bases, with 12 bases between. The germline CDR1 and CDR2 sequences are SGHAT and FQDESV (reference sequence). The length of the CDR3 is 15 residues.

The chain joins TRBV28 to TRBJ2-7; either TRBD1 or TRBD2 may fit D (5 bases each). The CDR3 loop spans 14 amino acids. Between the trimmed V and J ends, which lost 6 bases and 4 bases, there was a span of 16 bases. Germline CDR1 MDHEN, CDR2 SYDVKM. CDR3 loop: CASSLTGLDYEQYF. The CDR3 region has the DNA TGTGCCAGCAGCCTTACGGGGCTAGATTACGAGCAGTACTTC.

The J gene is TRBJ1-2, the V gene TRBV28; D not certain. Trimming shortened V by 6 bases and J by 3 bases, and 26 bases separated the two germline ends. Germline CDR1 reads MDHEN; CDR2 reads SYDVKM. This CDR3 region has 18 residues. The DNA of the CDR3 is TGTGCCAGCAGGCCCTGGTGGCCTCACAAGACCCGAGACTATGGCTACACCTTC. This sequence encodes CASRPWWPHKTRDYGYTF.

The chain has TRBV2 and TRBJ1-5; a possible D gene is TRBD1 (6 bases). The CDR3 loop spans 13 amino acids. Trimming took 8 bases from V and 2 from J, leaving 10 bases between them. Germline V CDR1 and CDR2: SNHLY, FYNNEI. The CDR3 here is CASARGGNQPQHF. For the CDR3, the DNA is TGTGCCAGCGCCAGGGGAGGCAATCAGCCCCAGCATTTT.

The chain carries TRBV19 and TRBJ2-7; D may be TRBD1 (6 bases). CDR1 is LNHDA, CDR2 SQIVND, per germline (reference sequence). Between the trimmed V and J ends, which lost 5 bases and 0 bases, there was a span of 17 bases. This CDR3 region has 16 residues. CDR3 DNA: TGTGCCAGTAGTTCAAGGCAGGGGTTGTCCTCCTACGAGCAGTACTTC. This gives the protein CASSSRQGLSSYEQYF.

This chain links TRBV9 with TRBJ2-1, with 9 nucleotides matching TRBD1. V gave up 0 bases and J gave up 7 bases; unmatched junction bases: 5. Germline assignment: CDR1 SGDLS and CDR2 YYNGEE. The length of the CDR3 is 15 residues. The CDR3 region is CASSVEGTGKNEQFF. In DNA form, the CDR3 reads TGTGCCAGCAGCGTAGAGGGGACAGGGAAGAATGAGCAGTTCTTC.

The chain couples TRBV18 to TRBJ1-4; 11 nucleotides line up with TRBD1. The CDR3 has 14 amino acids. The V gene end was trimmed by 8 bases and the J gene end by 7 bases; junction bases not matched to a gene: 6. CDR1 and CDR2 from the germline V gene are KGHSH and LQKENI. CDR3: CASQPGTGGEKLFF. The CDR3 DNA follows: TGTGCCAGCCAACCCGGGACAGGGGGTGAAAAACTGTTTTTT. The full variable domain, with the rest looked up from reference TRBV18 and TRBJ1-4, is NAGVMQNPRHLVRRRGQEARLRCSPMKGHSHVYWYRQLPEEGLKFMVYLQKENIIDESGMPKERFSAEFPKEGPSILRIQQVVRGDSAAYFCASQPGTGGEKLFFGSGTQLSVL.

Worth noting for this clone: The sample carries other DNA sequences with the same CDR3. The gene calls are TRBV3-1 (or the pseudogene TRBV3-2) and TRBJ2-7, with D unresolved. Trimming took 0 bases from V and 4 from J, leaving 4 bases between them. CDR1 LGHDT and CDR2 YNNKEL come from the germline V gene (reference sequence). The CDR3 covers 12 residues. Here the CDR3 DNA reads TGTGCCAGCAGCCAAGATCCGTACGAGCAGTACTTC. Amino acids: CASSQDPYEQYF.

V usage is TRBV10-3 and J usage is TRBJ2-1, with D perhaps assigned TRBD1 or TRBD2 (6 bases each). The CDR3 covers 16 residues. CDR1 and CDR2 (germline): ENHRY, SYGVKD. V was trimmed by 1 base and J by 2 bases, leaving 12 bases between them. For the CDR3, the DNA is TGTGCCATCAGTGAGTATCCGGGGGCCGCCTACAATGAGCAGTTCTTC. As protein: CAISEYPGAAYNEQFF.

This clone was picked up a small number of times. V is TRBV7-8 and J is TRBJ2-1, with D perhaps TRBD1 or TRBD2 (5 bases each). Germline V gives CDR1 SGHVS, CDR2 FQNEAQ. CDR3 length equals 15 residues. V was trimmed by 5 bases and J by 9 bases, leaving 20 bases between them. The CDR3 sequence is CASSRSEGKGAEQFF. CDR3 bases: TGTGCCAGCAGCCGATCAGAGGGGAAGGGTGCTGAGCAGTTCTTC.

The chain uses TRBV11-3 and TRBJ2-1; D not certain. The CDR3 is 13 amino acids. CDR1 and CDR2 from the germline V gene are SGHNT and YENEEA. The germline V and J ends were trimmed by 5 bases and 10 bases, with 15 bases remaining between them. The DNA of the CDR3 is TGTGCCAGCAGCAGAGGCCCTTTCGACGAGCAGTTCTTC. This encodes CASSRGPFDEQFF.

V usage is TRBV7-9 and J usage is TRBJ1-1; possible D gene TRBD1, 6 bases. This CDR3 region has 14 residues. CDR1 and CDR2 (germline): SEHNR, FQNEAQ (reference sequence). V lost 1 base, J lost 4 bases, and 10 bases lay in between. The CDR3 region is CASSLGRGSTEAFF. Here the CDR3 DNA reads TGTGCCAGCAGCTTAGGGAGGGGGAGCACTGAAGCTTTCTTT.

The V call is TRBV9, the J call TRBJ1-6, with a weak D call TRBD1 (6 bases). V dropped 3 bases and J dropped 0 bases, with 10 bases sitting between them. The germline V gene encodes CDR1 SGDLS and CDR2 YYNGEE. The CDR3 contains 16 residues. Written as DNA, the CDR3 is TGTGCCAGCAGCGCAGGACAGAGCTCCTATAATTCACCCCTCCACTTT. Translation gives CASSAGQSSYNSPLHF. The variable domain in full, with the rest retrieved from reference TRBV9 and TRBJ1-6, is DSGVTQTPKHLITATGQRVTLRCSPRSGDLSVYWYQQSLDQGLQFLIQYYNGEERAKGNILERFSAQQFPDLHSELNLSSLELGDSALYFCASSAGQSSYNSPLHFGNGTRLTVT.